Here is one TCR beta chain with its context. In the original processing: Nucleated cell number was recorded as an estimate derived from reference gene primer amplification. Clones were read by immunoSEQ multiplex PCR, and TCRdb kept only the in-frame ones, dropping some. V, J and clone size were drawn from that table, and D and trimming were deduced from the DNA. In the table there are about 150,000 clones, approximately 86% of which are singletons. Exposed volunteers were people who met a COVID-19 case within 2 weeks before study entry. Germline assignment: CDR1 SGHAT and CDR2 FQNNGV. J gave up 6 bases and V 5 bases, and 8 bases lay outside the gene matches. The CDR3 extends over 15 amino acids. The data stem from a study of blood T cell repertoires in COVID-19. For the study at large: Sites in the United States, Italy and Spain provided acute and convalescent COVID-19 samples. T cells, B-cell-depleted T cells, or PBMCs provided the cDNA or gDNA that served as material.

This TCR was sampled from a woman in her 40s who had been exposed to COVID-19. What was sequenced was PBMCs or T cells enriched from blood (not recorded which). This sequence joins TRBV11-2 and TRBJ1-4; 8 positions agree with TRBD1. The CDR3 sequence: CASSPGQGEYEKLFF. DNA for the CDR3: TGTGCCAGCAGCCCAGGACAGGGAGAGTATGAAAAACTGTTTTTT.